A selection of T cell receptor beta chains follows, all from one sample in a study of identical twins. TCRdb ran MiXCR on the 5' RACE reads and lists one entry per CDR3 protein. The sample contains more than 350,000 distinct CDR3 sequences, roughly 9% of which appear only once. What was sequenced was naive T cells sorted from blood. These receptors all stem from a woman aged 45-59 years in good health. Both conserved end residues are part of each CDR3. A D gene is named only where the DNA matches it firmly. Size values are once, few and many counts, or a class for expanded clones, and some rows have none.

>NA|TRBV5-4|NA|TRBJ2-7
CASKLGQGDYEQYF
TGTGCCAGCAAACTGGGGCAGGGAGACTACGAGCAGTACTTC
>NA|TRBV15|NA|TRBJ1-1
CATSRAGNTEAFF
TGTGCCACCAGCAGAGCGGGGAACACTGAAGCTTTCTTT
>NA|TRBV5-1|many|TRBJ2-1
CASSLASGSSYNEQFF
TGTGCCAGCAGTTTAGCGAGCGGAAGCTCCTACAATGAGCAGTTCTTC
>NA|TRBV5-6|few|TRBJ2-2
CASSRGTVGELFF
TGTGCCAGCAGCCGTGGGACTGTCGGGGAGCTGTTTTTT
>NA|TRBV7-8|few|TRBJ1-5
CASSLARGEGGNQPQHF
TGTGCCAGCAGCTTAGCGCGAGGGGAAGGGGGCAATCAGCCCCAGCATTTT
>NA|TRBV5-1|few|TRBJ1-1
CASSPTTMNTEAFF
TGCGCCAGCAGCCCGACAACCATGAACACTGAAGCTTTCTTT
>TRBD1|TRBV4-1|NA|TRBJ2-5
CASSQAVHRGQGTQYF
TGCGCCAGCAGCCAAGCCGTCCACAGGGGGCAAGGGACCCAGTACTTC
>TRBD2|TRBV20-1|many|TRBJ2-5
CSARATTSAFVETQYF
TGCAGTGCTAGAGCCACCACTAGCGCCTTCGTTGAGACCCAGTACTTC
>TRBD2|TRBV6-1|NA|TRBJ2-1
CASSAVAGGDNEQFF
TGTGCCAGCAGTGCTGTAGCGGGAGGCGACAATGAGCAGTTCTTC
>TRBD2|TRBV6-5|many|TRBJ2-5
CASRKTSGSLGTQYF
TGTGCCAGCAGAAAGACTAGCGGATCTTTAGGGACCCAGTACTTC